This T cell receptor (beta chain) originates from a study of shared clonotypes between healthy human individuals (dated by TCRdb to about 2020). Notes on the research overall: The cohort comprised two women and a few men aged 18 to 49 years. Per donor, three plates each were used for CD4 naive and CD4 memory, two for CD8 naive, and one for CD8 memory. The study deeply sequenced blood TCR repertoires of about five healthy adults to estimate repertoire size and the extent of clonotype sharing between individuals. Libraries were prepared and TCR repertoires were sequenced by different laboratories using diverse techniques, in order to increase sequencing depth and limit assay-specific biases. Per donor, leukapheresis produced somewhere between about 0.85 and 10 billion PBMCs.

The donors were healthy, HIV-negative adults who had no recently reported acute infections or vaccinations. Only Caucasian adults living in Nashville, Tennessee, USA were represented among the donors. CD4+ T cells were enriched through magnetic negative selection, after which naive cells were positively selected on CD45RA and the remaining negative fraction served as the memory subset. After blood collection by leukapheresis, PBMCs were isolated using Ficoll-Histopaque density gradient centrifugation and then cryopreserved in the vapor phase of liquid nitrogen. Analytical flow cytometry was used to check the purity and quantity of each magnetically sorted T cell population. Each sorted fraction had its genomic DNA isolated and then quantified by UV absorbance on a Nanodrop 2000c. Study-wide conclusions, independent of this receptor: The genetic and exposure-history diversity represented was limited by the small number of donors. Compared with non-shared clonotypes, the clonotypes found in all four sorted-subset donors had higher generation probabilities. Pairwise subsampling led to the expectation that sequencing depth would affect the degree of clonotype sharing among donors. Estimated clonotype richness was generally larger for naive than for memory subsets. Rarefaction of sorted-subset datasets indicated incomplete sequencing despite the large sequencing depth. Across a handful of donors, approximately 4.6% of naive CD4, around 3.3% of naive CD8, roughly 2.3% of memory CD4, and 0.3% to 0.45% of memory CD8 clonotypes were shared. Sampling was limited to blood, and TCR repertoires in tissue likely differ from TCR repertoires in blood.

Turning to this clone: Its antigen is not yet known. No base qualities exist here, and no much larger clone lies one base off it.

Using the deep immunoSEQ assay, multiplex PCR amplified TCR CDR3 regions from genomic DNA. For each cell subset, the extracted genomic DNA was distributed evenly across all wells of several immunoSEQ 96-well plates, and each plate served as one replicate. For sorted subsets, each replicate PCR was loaded with around 220 ng genomic DNA, equivalent to approximately 33,000 T cell genomes. The purified libraries were quantified using a Qubit 3.0 fluorometer, sized with a Bioanalyzer 2100, and then quantified again using the KAPA Library Quantification kit. Every immunoSEQ 96-well plate was sequenced on a dedicated single-read 150-cycle Illumina NextSeq 550 flow cell. Processing in the source paper ran as follows. Because the immunoSEQ output held only junctional sequences and lacked quality scores, the filtering could not match the filtering applied to full-length reads. Sequences were annotated with PyIR, a Python wrapper for IgBLAST v1.9, and V/J genes and CDR3 were assigned using IMGT germline references. Any read was removed if the V/J assignment was weak (E-value above 1e-6), the CDR3 was missing, or the read contained stop codons, out-of-frame junctions, or ambiguous translated residues. V3J clonotypes were defined by identical inferred V gene, J gene, and CDR3 amino acid sequence. Percentage overlap between repertoires was calculated by dividing the number of shared unique clonotypes by the size of the smaller repertoire. Repertoire richness was assessed with RTK rarefaction, the Chao1 estimator, and Recon v2.1 estimates of unobserved clonotypes. OLGA was used to compute generation probabilities for all TCRbeta clonotypes that the gDNA method yielded from four donors. The table was pulled from immuneACCESS by TCRdb, which kept in-frame rearrangements only. Such tables lose some clones; where checked, under half of the loss comes from unresolved V genes, and the rest has no known cause. The V and J calls and clone size come from that table; D and trimming were worked out from the DNA. The sample records 1.6 million or so clones, roughly 96% of which are singletons. Together, the top ten hold 1% to 1.5% of the sample.

The germline V gene provides CDR1 SGHDN and CDR2 FVKESK. The CDR3 holds 16 amino acids from the cysteine to the phenylalanine. Only the CDR3 portion is preserved as DNA: 48 bases, with reading frame beginning at the first base. V drops 5 bases and J drops 3 bases, leaving 14 bases in between. The clonotype was recovered from a young man in good health. Input material: naive CD4+ T cells sorted from blood. According to the study, the label for this sample's cell subset or site signals: CD45RA+ positively selected. Recombination linked TRBV14 to TRBJ2-6, with a tentative D gene TRBD2 over 6 matching bases. The CDR3 in this case is CASSELRGVGANVLTF. In nucleotide form, the sequence is TGTGCCAGCAGCGAACTGCGGGGAGTTGGGGCCAACGTCCTGACTTTC.